These T cell receptor beta chains were read from a single sample in a study of sequential checkpoint blockade in melanoma. The method was immunoSEQ multiplex PCR; TCRdb's version includes in-frame clones alone and lacks a portion of them. The sample holds about 13,000 clones, roughly 76% seen once. Here the sequenced sample was CD8+ T cells sorted from blood (inferred from file names), taken from a patient given nivolumab and ipilimumab in sequence. The receptors shown here come from a human patient with melanoma. Some clones in this sample may be carry-over from other donors' samples. The CDR3 runs from the conserved cysteine through the conserved F or W. Each record gives: J gene, V gene, D gene, clone size, CDR3 protein, CDR3 DNA. D genes are given only for firm matches. Where a row states a size, it is once, few, many or the class of an expanded clone; other rows omit it.

TRBJ2-1 | TRBV19 | NA | NA | CASSMVGPGNEQFF | TGTGCCAGTAGTATGGTGGGGCCGGGCAATGAGCAGTTCTTC
TRBJ2-2 | TRBV9 | NA | few | CASSGGANTGELFF | TGTGCCAGCAGCGGGGGGGCGAACACCGGGGAGCTGTTTTTT
TRBJ1-1 | TRBV4-3 | NA | NA | CASSHPESEAFF | TGCGCCAGCAGCCACCCCGAATCGGAGGCTTTCTTT
TRBJ1-2 | TRBV19 | TRBD1 | few | CASSQGTAYGYTF | TGTGCCAGTAGTCAGGGGACAGCCTATGGCTACACCTTC
TRBJ1-4 | TRBV25-1 | TRBD1 | NA | CASSESGQGRGTNEKLFF | TGTGCCAGCAGTGAATCGGGACAGGGGCGGGGAACTAATGAAAAACTGTTTTTT
TRBJ2-3 | TRBV6-4 | TRBD2 | NA | CASSDSTGGPDTQYF | TGTGCCAGCAGTGACTCGACGGGGGGGCCAGATACGCAGTATTTT
TRBJ2-7 | TRBV6-6 | NA | NA | CASTVAPVAYEQYF | TGTGCCAGCACCGTAGCGCCAGTAGCCTACGAGCAGTACTTC
TRBJ2-7 | TRBV2 | TRBD1 | NA | CASSEDRGRPYEQYF | TGTGCCAGCAGTGAAGACAGGGGGCGGCCCTACGAGCAGTACTTC
TRBJ2-7 | TRBV29-1 | NA | NA | CSVEGTVYEQYF | TGCAGCGTTGAAGGCACAGTCTACGAGCAGTACTTC
TRBJ1-1 | TRBV7-9 | NA | NA | CASSSTGFSEAFF | TGTGCCAGCAGCTCCACAGGGTTCTCTGAAGCTTTCTTT
TRBJ1-1 | TRBV6-6 | NA | NA | CASSLEALADTEAFF | TGTGCCAGCAGTTTGGAGGCCCTCGCGGACACTGAAGCTTTCTTT
TRBJ2-1 | TRBV6-5 | TRBD1 | once | CASSPTGSSYNEQFF | TGTGCCAGCAGCCCGACAGGGAGCTCCTACAATGAGCAGTTCTTC
TRBJ2-7 | TRBV9 | TRBD1 | once | CASSVGDRGTKQYF | TGTGCCAGCAGCGTAGGGGACAGGGGTACTAAGCAGTACTTC
TRBJ1-6 | TRBV9 | TRBD1 | NA | CASSVGQAFYNSPLHF | TGTGCCAGCAGCGTGGGACAGGCCTTCTATAATTCACCCCTCCACTTT